These T cell receptor beta chains were read from a single sample in a study of cytomegalovirus exposure and HLA in healthy donors. TCRdb keeps only in-frame clones here, not all; method: immunoSEQ multiplex PCR. The table includes about 140,000 clones, around 79% detected once. The sequencing sample was made of PBMCs. These receptors were taken from a young man in good health and CMV-seronegative. Both conserved end residues are part of each CDR3. A D gene is named only where the DNA matches it firmly. Not all rows give a size; the values are once, few, many and, for expanded clones, a class.

CDR3 length,J gene,D gene,clone size,V gene,CDR3 protein,CDR3 DNA
16,TRBJ2-7,TRBD2,-,TRBV7-2,CASSKGTSGLSYEQYF,TGTGCCAGCAGCAAAGGGACTAGCGGCCTTTCCTACGAGCAGTACTTC
14,TRBJ1-1,TRBD1,few,TRBV5-1,CASSWQGAGTEAFF,TGCGCCAGCAGCTGGCAGGGGGCTGGGACTGAAGCTTTCTTT
14,TRBJ1-3,-,few,TRBV2,CATLLGTTGNTIYF,TGTGCCACCCTACTGGGGACAACCGGAAACACCATATATTTT
13,TRBJ2-3,TRBD2,-,TRBV29-1,CSVVGGSTDTQYF,TGCAGCGTTGTGGGGGGGAGCACAGATACGCAGTATTTT
14,TRBJ1-5,-,-,TRBV5-6,CASSLTRSNQPQHF,TGTGCCAGCAGCTTAACCAGGAGCAATCAGCCCCAGCATTTT
15,TRBJ1-1,-,-,TRBV7-6,CASSLSGVEDTEAFF,TGTGCCAGCAGCTTATCGGGGGTAGAGGACACTGAAGCTTTCTTT
14,TRBJ1-4,-,-,TRBV5-1,CASSLVAGGEKLFF,TGCGCCAGCAGCTTGGTGGCGGGAGGTGAAAAACTGTTTTTT
15,TRBJ2-1,TRBD1,-,TRBV7-8,CASSTHRGPWDEQFF,TGTGCCAGCAGCACACACAGGGGGCCGTGGGATGAGCAGTTCTTC
14,TRBJ1-4,-,-,TRBV19,CASSIDTTGQKLFF,TGTGCCAGTAGTATAGATACAACAGGGCAAAAACTGTTTTTT
17,TRBJ1-4,-,few,TRBV25-1,CASSGGHFPQRNEKLFF,TGTGCCAGCAGTGGGGGGCATTTCCCGCAGCGAAATGAAAAACTGTTTTTT
15,TRBJ1-4,TRBD1,-,TRBV19,CASRSTGGVYEKLFF,TGTGCCAGTAGATCGACAGGGGGCGTTTACGAAAAACTGTTTTTT
12,TRBJ1-1,-,-,TRBV19,CASSMGAAEAFF,TGTGCCAGTAGTATGGGGGCCGCTGAAGCTTTCTTT
16,TRBJ2-5,TRBD1,-,TRBV5-6,CASSTRDRGYEETQYF,TGTGCCAGCAGCACCAGAGACAGGGGGTACGAAGAGACCCAGTACTTC
14,TRBJ1-1,TRBD1,-,TRBV10-3,CAISADRLNTEAFF,TGTGCCATCAGTGCGGACAGGCTGAACACTGAAGCTTTCTTT
16,TRBJ2-7,-,-,TRBV9,CASSPTGTLGLGEQYF,TGTGCCAGCAGCCCGACGGGGACACTCGGTCTGGGCGAGCAGTACTTC
17,TRBJ1-2,TRBD1,-,TRBV25-1,CASNSSGQGGTNYGYTF,TGTGCCAGCAACTCATCCGGACAGGGGGGAACTAACTATGGCTACACCTTC
14,TRBJ1-4,TRBD1,-,TRBV9,CASSRDRGMEKLFF,TGTGCCAGCAGCAGGGACAGGGGAATGGAAAAACTGTTTTTT
16,TRBJ1-5,TRBD1,-,TRBV7-8,CASSPTDRVVNQPQHF,TGTGCCAGCAGCCCGACCGACAGGGTAGTCAATCAGCCCCAGCATTTT
15,TRBJ2-5,-,few,TRBV4-2,CASSQGTENQETQYF,TGTGCCAGCAGCCAAGGGACAGAGAACCAAGAGACCCAGTACTTC
12,TRBJ1-1,-,few,TRBV13,CASSLDRREAFF,TGTGCCAGCAGCTTAGACAGACGTGAAGCTTTCTTT
15,TRBJ1-5,TRBD1,-,TRBV10-3,CAISEGGQGKQPQHF,TGTGCCATCAGTGAGGGGGGACAGGGCAAACAGCCCCAGCATTTT
18,TRBJ1-3,TRBD1,-,TRBV4-2,CASSQVGQGPGSGNTIYF,TGTGCCAGCAGCCAAGTAGGACAGGGACCCGGCTCTGGAAACACCATATATTTT
13,TRBJ1-1,TRBD1,-,TRBV27,CASIRQGGTEAFF,TGTGCCAGCATCAGACAGGGGGGAACTGAAGCTTTCTTT
14,TRBJ1-2,-,-,TRBV14,CASSLVDRNYGYTF,TGTGCCAGCAGCCTTGTAGACAGGAACTATGGCTACACCTTC
14,TRBJ1-3,-,-,TRBV30,CAGTREGQGNTIYF,TGTGCCGGCACCAGGGAAGGGCAGGGAAACACCATATATTTT
14,TRBJ2-7,TRBD1,-,TRBV6-5,CASSRDGQGWAQYF,TGTGCCAGCAGTAGGGATGGACAGGGCTGGGCGCAGTACTTC
15,TRBJ2-5,TRBD1,-,TRBV5-5,CASSFRDREWETQYF,TGTGCCAGCAGCTTCCGGGACAGGGAATGGGAGACCCAGTACTTC
15,TRBJ1-2,TRBD1,-,TRBV4-1,CASSLNRGRDYGYTF,TGCGCCAGCAGCCTTAACAGGGGTCGGGACTATGGCTACACCTTC
17,TRBJ2-4,TRBD2,once,TRBV18,CASSPSGGALAKNIQYF,TGTGCCAGCTCACCTAGCGGGGGGGCCTTAGCCAAAAACATTCAGTACTTC
13,TRBJ1-6,-,-,TRBV21-1,CASSRKGQPNLHF,TGTGCCAGCAGCAGAAAGGGACAGCCGAACCTCCACTTT
14,TRBJ2-1,-,-,TRBV19,CASSYSSSYNEQFF,TGTGCCAGTAGTTATAGTAGCTCCTACAATGAGCAGTTCTTC
14,TRBJ1-5,-,many,TRBV5-6,CASSVGQNNQPQHF,TGTGCCAGCAGTGTTGGCCAGAACAATCAGCCCCAGCATTTT
16,TRBJ2-2,TRBD1,-,TRBV5-6,CASSLEGTVNTGELFF,TGTGCCAGCAGCTTGGAAGGGACAGTGAACACCGGGGAGCTGTTTTTT
13,TRBJ2-1,TRBD1,-,TRBV16,CASNRDRVNEQFF,TGTGCCAGCAACCGGGACAGGGTCAATGAGCAGTTCTTC
15,TRBJ1-4,TRBD1,-,TRBV30,CAWSASGQDSEKLFF,TGTGCCTGGAGCGCCTCGGGACAGGACTCCGAAAAACTGTTTTTT
13,TRBJ1-2,-,-,TRBV18,CASSPPTEHGYTF,TGTGCCAGCTCACCGCCAACAGAGCATGGCTACACCTTC
14,TRBJ2-7,TRBD1,-,TRBV5-4,CASSIRGNRYEQYF,TGTGCCAGCAGCATCAGGGGGAATAGGTACGAGCAGTACTTC
15,TRBJ2-7,TRBD1,once,TRBV19,CASSPWTGGNYEQYF,TGTGCCAGTAGTCCCTGGACAGGGGGTAACTACGAGCAGTACTTC
15,TRBJ1-2,-,-,TRBV10-3,CAISEPQTGNYGYTF,TGTGCCATCAGTGAGCCACAGACAGGAAACTATGGCTACACCTTC
13,TRBJ2-2,-,-,TRBV19,CASDRRNTGELFF,TGTGCCAGCGACAGGAGGAACACCGGGGAGCTGTTTTTT
16,TRBJ1-3,-,-,TRBV2,CASRGQDTTSGNTIYF,TGTGCCAGCAGAGGGCAGGACACCACCTCTGGAAACACCATATATTTT
16,TRBJ1-6,-,-,TRBV14,CASSQWSGTKFSPLHF,TGTGCCAGCAGCCAATGGTCCGGGACAAAGTTTTCACCCCTCCACTTT
16,TRBJ1-2,TRBD1,-,TRBV7-9,CASAPGPGQGIYGYTF,TGTGCCAGCGCTCCGGGACCGGGACAGGGAATCTATGGCTACACCTTC
13,TRBJ2-1,-,-,TRBV7-2,CATRDSSANEQFF,TGTGCCACCAGAGATTCATCAGCGAATGAGCAGTTCTTC
17,TRBJ1-2,TRBD1,-,TRBV7-9,CSSSLASGQVFNYGYTF,TGTTCCAGCAGCTTAGCGAGCGGACAGGTCTTTAACTATGGCTACACCTTC
16,TRBJ2-1,-,once,TRBV7-3,CASSSPDGSSYNEQFF,TGTGCCAGCAGCTCACCGGACGGGAGCTCCTACAATGAGCAGTTCTTC
15,TRBJ1-1,TRBD1,-,TRBV30,CAWTDRGKKSTEAFF,TGTGCCTGGACGGACAGGGGTAAGAAGAGTACTGAAGCTTTCTTT
15,TRBJ1-1,-,once,TRBV7-2,CASSLSGQTNTEAFF,TGTGCCAGCAGCTTATCGGGACAAACGAACACTGAAGCTTTCTTT
11,TRBJ1-1,-,-,TRBV20-1,CSASTFYGAFF,TGCAGTGCTAGCACTTTTTATGGAGCTTTCTTT
16,TRBJ2-2,TRBD1,-,TRBV12-5,CASGLGTGSNTGELFF,TGTGCTAGTGGTTTAGGGACAGGGTCGAACACCGGGGAGCTGTTTTTT